A single sample is the source of the 4 T cell receptor beta chains below, sequenced in a study of blood T cell repertoires in COVID-19 (dated by TCRdb to 2018 to 2021). Libraries were made using the immunoSEQ multiplex PCR assay. Not all clones reach the TCRdb copy of this immuneACCESS table, which keeps in-frame sequences only. Checked studies attribute under half of the gap to unresolved V genes and leave the rest unexplained. The sample yields over 80,000 clones; around nine tenths were counted once. The ten most abundant clones make up over 2.5% of the sample. The sequenced material came from peripheral blood. These receptors all come from a woman older than 75 with acute or convalescent COVID-19.

This chain connects TRBV18 to TRBJ2-1; D is perhaps TRBD1 (5 bases). The germline V gene encodes CDR1 KGHSH and CDR2 LQKENI. Trimming shortened V by 6 bases and J by 14 bases, and 23 bases separated the two germline ends. The CDR3 runs to 14 residues. CDR3 in DNA: TGTGCCAGCTCGAACGAGGTGCAGGGCGTAGGAGAGTTCTTC. Its translation: CASSNEVQGVGEFF.

The chain uses TRBV29-1 and TRBJ2-1; weak D call: TRBD2 (5 bases). The CDR3 contains 13 residues. CDR1 and CDR2 from the germline V gene are SQVTM and ANQGSEA. V was trimmed by 2 bases and J by 3 bases, leaving 8 bases between them. Here the CDR3 reads CSVERTFYNEQFF. The CDR3 bases are TGCAGCGTTGAAAGGACTTTCTACAATGAGCAGTTCTTC.

The V gene is TRBV27, the J gene TRBJ1-5; a possible D gene is TRBD1 (6 bases). Germline V gene lookup returns CDR1 MNHEY and CDR2 SMNVEV (reference sequence). With 3 bases removed from V and 2 bases from J, the gap between germline ends came to 14 bases. This CDR3 contains 16 residues. Here the CDR3 reads CASSFSGGAGNQPQHF. Written as DNA, the CDR3 is TGTGCCAGCAGTTTCTCCGGGGGGGCAGGCAATCAGCCCCAGCATTTT.

Here the CDR3 DNA reads TGCGCCAGCAGCTTGGTTGGACAGGGGGCCGTTGAGCAGTTCTTC. Encoded protein: CASSLVGQGAVEQFF. The chain links TRBV5-1 to TRBJ2-1, with TRBD1 matching 11 bases. CDR1 is SGHRS, CDR2 YFSETQ, per germline. This CDR3 comprises 15 residues. Trimming at V came to 0 bases and at J to 9 bases, leaving 5 bases not matched to a gene.